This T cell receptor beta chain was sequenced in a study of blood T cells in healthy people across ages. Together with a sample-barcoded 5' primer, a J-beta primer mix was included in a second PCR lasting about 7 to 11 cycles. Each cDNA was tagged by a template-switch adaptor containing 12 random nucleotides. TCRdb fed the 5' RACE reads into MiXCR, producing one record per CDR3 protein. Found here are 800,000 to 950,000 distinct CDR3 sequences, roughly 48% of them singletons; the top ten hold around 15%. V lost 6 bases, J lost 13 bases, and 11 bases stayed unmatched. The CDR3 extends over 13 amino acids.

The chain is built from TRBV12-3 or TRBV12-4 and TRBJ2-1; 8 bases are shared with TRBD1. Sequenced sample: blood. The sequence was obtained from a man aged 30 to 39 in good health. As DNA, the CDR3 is TGTGCCAGCAGCTCGGACAGGGTGAAGACCCAGTTCTTC. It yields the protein CASSSDRVKTQFF.